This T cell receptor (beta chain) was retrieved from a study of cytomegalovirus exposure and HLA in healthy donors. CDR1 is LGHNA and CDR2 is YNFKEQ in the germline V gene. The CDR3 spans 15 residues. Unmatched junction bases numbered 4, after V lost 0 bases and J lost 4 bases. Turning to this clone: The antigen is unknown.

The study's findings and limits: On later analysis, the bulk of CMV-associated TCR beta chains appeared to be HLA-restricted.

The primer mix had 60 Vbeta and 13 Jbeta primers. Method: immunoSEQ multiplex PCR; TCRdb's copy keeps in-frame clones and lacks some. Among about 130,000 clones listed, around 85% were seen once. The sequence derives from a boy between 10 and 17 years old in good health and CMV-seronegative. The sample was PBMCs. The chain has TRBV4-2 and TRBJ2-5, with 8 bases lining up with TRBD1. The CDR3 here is CASSQDPTGGETQYF. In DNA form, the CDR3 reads TGTGCCAGCAGCCAAGATCCCACAGGGGGAGAGACCCAGTACTTC.